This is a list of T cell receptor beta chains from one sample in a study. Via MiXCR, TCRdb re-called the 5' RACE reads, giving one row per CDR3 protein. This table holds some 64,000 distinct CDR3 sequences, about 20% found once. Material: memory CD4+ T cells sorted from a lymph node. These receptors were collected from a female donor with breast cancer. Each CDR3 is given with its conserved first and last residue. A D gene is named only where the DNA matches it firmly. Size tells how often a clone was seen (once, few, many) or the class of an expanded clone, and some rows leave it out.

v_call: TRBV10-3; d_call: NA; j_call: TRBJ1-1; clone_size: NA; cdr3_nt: TGTGCCATCAGTGATGGGACCGGGACTGGAGCTTTCTTT; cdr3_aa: CAISDGTGTGAFF
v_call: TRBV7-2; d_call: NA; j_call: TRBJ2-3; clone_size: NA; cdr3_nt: TGTGCCAGCAGCTTGGACTATTCTAGCACAGATACGCAGTATTTT; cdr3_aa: CASSLDYSSTDTQYF
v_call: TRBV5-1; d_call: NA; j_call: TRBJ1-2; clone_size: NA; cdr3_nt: TGCGCCAGCAGCTTGGCCCCCTACTCTACCGGCTACACCTTC; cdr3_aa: CASSLAPYSTGYTF
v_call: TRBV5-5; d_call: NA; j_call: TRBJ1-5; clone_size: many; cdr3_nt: TGTGCCAGCAGCTTCGACGCAACAGGGCCCCAGCATTTT; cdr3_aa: CASSFDATGPQHF
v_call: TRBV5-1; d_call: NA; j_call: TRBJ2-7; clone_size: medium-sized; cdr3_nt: TGCGCCAGCAGCTTGGAGTTCCGACGGCATGACGAGCAGTACTTC; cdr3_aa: CASSLEFRRHDEQYF
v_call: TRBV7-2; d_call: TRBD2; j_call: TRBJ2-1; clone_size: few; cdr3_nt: TGTGCCAGCAACACCGGACTAGCGGGAAACGAGCAGTTCTTC; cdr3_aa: CASNTGLAGNEQFF
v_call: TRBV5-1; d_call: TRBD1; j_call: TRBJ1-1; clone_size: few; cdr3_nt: TGCGCCAGCAGCTTCAATCCAGGGGGCACTGAAGCTTTCTTT; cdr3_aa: CASSFNPGGTEAFF
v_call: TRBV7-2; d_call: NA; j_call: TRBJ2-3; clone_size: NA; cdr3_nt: TGTGCCAGCAGCTTAGTATTTGCGGCCGCAGCTAGCACAGATACGCAGTATTTT; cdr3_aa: CASSLVFAAAASTDTQYF
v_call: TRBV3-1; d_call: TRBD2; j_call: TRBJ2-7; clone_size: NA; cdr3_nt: TGTGCCAGCAGCCAAGCGGGGGGGCTTCTCGAGCAGTACTTC; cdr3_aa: CASSQAGGLLEQYF
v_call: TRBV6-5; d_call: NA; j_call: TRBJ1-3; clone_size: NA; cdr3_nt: TGTGCCAGCAGGGGCACAGGTACAGGAAACACCATATATTTT; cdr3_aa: CASRGTGTGNTIYF
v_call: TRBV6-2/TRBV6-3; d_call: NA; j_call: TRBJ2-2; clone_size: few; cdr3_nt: TGTGCCAGCAGTTACTCCGACCGCGGGGAGCTGTTTTTT; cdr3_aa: CASSYSDRGELFF
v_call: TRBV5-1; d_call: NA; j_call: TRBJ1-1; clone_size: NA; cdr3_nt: TGCGCCAGCAGCTTTACAACGAACACTGAAGCTTTCTTT; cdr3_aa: CASSFTTNTEAFF